This T cell receptor (beta chain) was identified in a study of blood T cell repertoires in COVID-19. On the study more broadly: The United States, Italy and Spain provided the acute and convalescent COVID-19 samples. Sources were T cells, B-cell-depleted T cells, or PBMCs; the material itself was cDNA or gDNA.

Per the original data handling: Amplification of reference gene primers provided the estimated nucleated cell counts. The method was immunoSEQ multiplex PCR; TCRdb's version includes in-frame clones alone and lacks a portion of them. From that table come the V and J calls and clone size; the DNA was used to work out D and trimming. The sample includes some 90,000 clones, about 70% seen only once; the top ten take under 30%. Germline V gene data show CDR1 as MNHEY and CDR2 as SVGAGI. V was clipped by 4 bases and J by 0 bases, with 7 bases between them. This CDR3 has 14 residues. The chain links TRBV6-5 to TRBJ1-3; D gene unclear. Sample: peripheral blood. This sequence originates from a woman in her sixties or seventies in a cohort sampled during active or convalescent COVID-19. The chain's CDR3 is CASSFENSGNTIYF. In DNA form, the CDR3 reads TGTGCCAGCAGTTTTGAGAACTCTGGAAACACCATATATTTT.